These T cell receptor beta chains were read from a single sample in a study of blood T cells in healthy people across ages. TCRdb used MiXCR to reprocess the 5' RACE reads, holding one entry per CDR3 protein. The data contain about a million distinct CDR3 sequences, 48% of them seen just once; the ten biggest clones take up around an eighth. Input material: blood. Receptors originate from a young man in good health. Both conserved end residues are part of each CDR3. D genes are given only for firm matches. Size values are once, few and many counts, or a class for expanded clones, and some rows have none.

abundance	v_gene	j_gene	d_gene	CDR3nt	CDR3aa
few	TRBV21-1	TRBJ2-7	-	TGTGCCAGCAGCACTGGGCGGCGGGGCGAAACCTACGAGCAGTACTTC	CASSTGRRGETYEQYF
few	TRBV20-1	TRBJ2-5	-	TGCAGTGGATTACCCCTCGACAGAATCCAAGAGACCCAGTACTTC	CSGLPLDRIQETQYF
-	TRBV6-2/TRBV6-3	TRBJ2-1	TRBD2	TGTGCCAGCAGCTTGCTAGCGGGGGGGCCCCATGAGCAGTTCTTC	CASSLLAGGPHEQFF
few	TRBV2	TRBJ2-5	-	TGTGCCAGCAGTGACAATGAGGAGACCCAGTACTTC	CASSDNEETQYF
-	TRBV10-3	TRBJ2-7	-	TGTGCCATCAGTGAGTCGAACAGGGACTCCGAGCAGTACTTC	CAISESNRDSEQYF
-	TRBV4-3	TRBJ2-1	-	TGCGCCAGCAGCCAAAGGGGGTTCGGTGAGCAGTTCTTC	CASSQRGFGEQFF
few	TRBV6-5	TRBJ1-2	-	TGTGCCAGCAGACTGGACGACAGTCCTACCGGCTACACCTTC	CASRLDDSPTGYTF
-	TRBV27	TRBJ2-1	TRBD1	TGTGCCATCAGTGCACAGGGGGCCGCCCGCAATGAGCAGTTCTTC	CAISAQGAARNEQFF
-	TRBV7-9	TRBJ1-1	-	TGTGCCAGCAGCCCCAGGGACGGACGAGAAACTGAAGCTTTCTTT	CASSPRDGRETEAFF
-	TRBV18	TRBJ2-7	TRBD1	TGTGCCAGCTCAGAGGGGGCTTATTCCTACGAGCAGTACTTC	CASSEGAYSYEQYF
-	TRBV12-3/TRBV12-4	TRBJ2-1	TRBD2	TGTGCCAGCAGTGGGACTAGCGGCCGGAGGGGTGAGCAGTTCTTC	CASSGTSGRRGEQFF
-	TRBV27	TRBJ2-6	-	TGTGCCAGCAGTCCGGGGACGGCTGGGGCCAACGTCCTGACTTTC	CASSPGTAGANVLTF
few	TRBV5-1	TRBJ2-1	TRBD1	TGCGCCAGCAGCTTGGCCGGGACAGGGGTTTATGAGCAGTTCTTC	CASSLAGTGVYEQFF
many	TRBV24-1	TRBJ2-1	TRBD2	TGTGCCACCAGTAGCAGCGGGGGGGTGTACAATGAGCAGTTCTTC	CATSSSGGVYNEQFF
few	TRBV4-2	TRBJ2-5	-	TGTGCCAGCAGCCAAGATGAGCTAGCTGGACAGACCCAGTACTTC	CASSQDELAGQTQYF
few	TRBV12-5	TRBJ2-2	TRBD1	TGTGCTAGTGGTTTGGTATACCTGGGACAGGGCCCGAACACCGGGGAGCTGTTTTTT	CASGLVYLGQGPNTGELFF
-	TRBV28	TRBJ1-5	-	TGTGCCAGCAGTTTCTTAACGACGGGGACTGACAATCAGCCCCAGCATTTT	CASSFLTTGTDNQPQHF
-	TRBV10-3	TRBJ2-1	TRBD2	TGTGCCAGTATGCGGGGGGCGGTCTCCTACAATGAGCAGTTCTTC	CASMRGAVSYNEQFF
many	TRBV24-1	TRBJ2-3	-	TGTGCCACCAGTGATTTGGAGAAGGGAGGCAATACGCAGTATTTT	CATSDLEKGGNTQYF
few	TRBV7-9	TRBJ2-3	-	TGTGCCAGCAGCTTATACGGCGGAACTAGCACAGATACGCAGTATTTT	CASSLYGGTSTDTQYF
-	TRBV7-9	TRBJ2-1	TRBD2	TGTGCCAGCAGCTTAGCGCGGGCGGGGGGCCTCAATGAGCAGTTCTTC	CASSLARAGGLNEQFF
-	TRBV4-1	TRBJ2-7	TRBD1	TGCGCCAGCAGCCTATCCGGGACAGCCTCTAACGAGCAGTACTTC	CASSLSGTASNEQYF
-	TRBV9	TRBJ2-3	TRBD1	TGTGCCAGCAGCGCACCACCCGGGACAGCCGATACGCAGTATTTT	CASSAPPGTADTQYF
-	TRBV7-6	TRBJ1-2	TRBD1	TGTGCCAGCAGCTCGGGACAGGGGCTGGATGTGGGCTACACCTTC	CASSSGQGLDVGYTF
-	TRBV5-5	TRBJ1-4	-	TGTGCCAGCAGCCCGGACCCAACTAATGAAAAACTGTTTTTT	CASSPDPTNEKLFF
-	TRBV15	TRBJ2-3	-	TGTGCCACCAGCAGATGGGAACTAGCTAGGTCAGATACGCAGTATTTT	CATSRWELARSDTQYF
once	TRBV6-2/TRBV6-3	TRBJ1-5	-	TGTGCCAGCAGTTACAATGGGGTGTCCCAGCCCCAGCATTTT	CASSYNGVSQPQHF
few	TRBV12-3/TRBV12-4	TRBJ2-7	-	TGTGCCAGCGCTCCTCAGGCGTGGGGGGTCTACGAGCAGTACTTC	CASAPQAWGVYEQYF
-	TRBV6-1	TRBJ2-5	-	TGTGCCAGCAGGGAAGCTGCGGAGACCCAGTACTTC	CASREAAETQYF
-	TRBV6-2/TRBV6-3	TRBJ2-2	-	TGTGCCAGCAGTTACTCCTTCTCGGGGGGCGCGAACACCGGGGAGCTGTTTTTT	CASSYSFSGGANTGELFF
-	TRBV4-2	TRBJ2-5	-	TGTGCCAGCAGCCAAGATGAATTTCCGGGGCAGACCCAGTACTTC	CASSQDEFPGQTQYF
-	TRBV14	TRBJ2-1	-	TGTGCCAGCAGCCAAGTGTCGTGGGAGCAGTTCTTC	CASSQVSWEQFF
few	TRBV4-3	TRBJ2-7	TRBD1	TGCGCCAGCAGCCAAGATAACAGGGGGCCCTACGAGCAGTACTTC	CASSQDNRGPYEQYF
many	TRBV3-1	TRBJ1-2	-	TGCGCCAGCAGCCAAGGGACTAACTATGGCTACACCTTC	CASSQGTNYGYTF
-	TRBV6-6	TRBJ1-4	-	TGTGCCAGCACCCTGATCAGAAATCAAGCAACTAATGAAAAACTGTTTTTT	CASTLIRNQATNEKLFF